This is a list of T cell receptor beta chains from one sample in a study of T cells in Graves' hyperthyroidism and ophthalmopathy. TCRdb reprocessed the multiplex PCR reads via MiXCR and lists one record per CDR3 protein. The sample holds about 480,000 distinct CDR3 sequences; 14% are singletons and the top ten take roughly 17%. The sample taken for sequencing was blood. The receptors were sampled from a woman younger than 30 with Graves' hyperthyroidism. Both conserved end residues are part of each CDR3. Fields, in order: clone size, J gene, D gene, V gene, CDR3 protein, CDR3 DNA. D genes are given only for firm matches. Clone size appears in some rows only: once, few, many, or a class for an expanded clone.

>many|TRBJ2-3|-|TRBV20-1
CSARDPKSRRTDTQYF
TGCAGTGCTAGAGATCCCAAGAGTAGGCGCACAGATACGCAGTATTTT
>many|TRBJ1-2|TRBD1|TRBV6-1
CASSAVPGQGGYGYTF
TGTGCCAGCAGTGCCGTACCGGGACAGGGAGGCTATGGCTACACCTTC
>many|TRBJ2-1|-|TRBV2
CASIALARTNEQFF
TGTGCCAGCATCGCCCTAGCGAGAACGAATGAGCAGTTCTTC
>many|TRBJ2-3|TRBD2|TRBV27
CASTPGVGGDTQYF
TGTGCCAGCACCCCGGGCGTCGGGGGGGATACGCAGTATTTT
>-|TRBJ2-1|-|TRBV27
CASSPSSHNEQFF
TGTGCCAGCAGTCCCTCCAGCCACAATGAGCAGTTCTTC
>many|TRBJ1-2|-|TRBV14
CASSQEIWGRVYGYTF
TGTGCCAGCAGCCAAGAAATATGGGGGCGCGTCTATGGCTACACCTTC
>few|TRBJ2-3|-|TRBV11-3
CASSNGMGSDTQYF
TGTGCCAGCAGTAACGGGATGGGGAGCGATACGCAGTATTTT
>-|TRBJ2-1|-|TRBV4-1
CASSQDPVYNEQFF
TGCGCCAGCAGCCAAGACCCAGTCTACAATGAGCAGTTCTTC
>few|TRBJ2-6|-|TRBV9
CASSAWELRSGANVLTF
TGTGCCAGCAGCGCCTGGGAACTCCGCTCTGGGGCCAACGTCCTGACTTTC
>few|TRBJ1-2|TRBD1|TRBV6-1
CASSYTTGNYGYTF
TGTGCCAGCAGTTATACGACAGGGAACTATGGCTACACCTTC
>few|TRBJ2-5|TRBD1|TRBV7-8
CASSIKGQGEETQYF
TGTGCCAGCAGCATTAAAGGACAGGGGGAAGAGACCCAGTACTTC
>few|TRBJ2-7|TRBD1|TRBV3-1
CASSHWGQDSYEQYF
TGTGCCAGCAGCCACTGGGGACAGGATTCCTACGAGCAGTACTTC
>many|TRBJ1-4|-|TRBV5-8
CASSLQVTGEKLFF
TGTGCCAGCAGCCTACAGGTCACGGGTGAAAAACTGTTTTTT
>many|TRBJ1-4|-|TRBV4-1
CASRRGGQATNEKLFF
TGCGCCAGCAGACGCGGAGGGCAGGCAACTAATGAAAAACTGTTTTTT
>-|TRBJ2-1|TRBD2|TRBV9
CASSVQLAGDYNEQFF
TGTGCCAGCAGCGTACAACTAGCGGGAGACTACAATGAGCAGTTCTTC
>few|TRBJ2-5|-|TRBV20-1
CSAKKLDMEETQYF
TGCAGTGCTAAGAAACTAGACATGGAAGAGACCCAGTACTTC
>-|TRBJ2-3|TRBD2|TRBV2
CASRTSGSDTQYF
TGTGCCAGCAGGACTAGCGGCTCAGATACGCAGTATTTT
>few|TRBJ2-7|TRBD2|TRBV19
CATGGGVSYEQYF
TGTGCCACCGGCGGGGGAGTTTCCTACGAGCAGTACTTC
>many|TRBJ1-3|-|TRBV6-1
CASRSDIGNTIYF
TGTGCCAGCAGATCGGACATCGGAAACACCATATATTTT
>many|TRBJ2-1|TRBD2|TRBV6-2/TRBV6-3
CASSYSTSGVNEQFF
TGTGCCAGCAGTTACTCGACTAGCGGTGTTAATGAGCAGTTCTTC
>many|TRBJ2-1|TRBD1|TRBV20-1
CSASPLLRDRASSYNEQFF
TGCAGTGCTAGTCCCCTTCTTCGGGACAGGGCGAGCTCCTACAATGAGCAGTTCTTC
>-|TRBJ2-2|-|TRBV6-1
CASSEGVATGELFF
TGTGCCAGCAGTGAAGGGGTTGCCACCGGGGAGCTGTTTTTT
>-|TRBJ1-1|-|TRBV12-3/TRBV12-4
CASSLSAGVGTEAFF
TGTGCCAGCAGTTTATCGGCGGGGGTTGGAACTGAAGCTTTCTTT
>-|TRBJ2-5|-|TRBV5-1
CASSFAVEETQYF
TGCGCCAGCAGCTTCGCGGTAGAAGAGACCCAGTACTTC
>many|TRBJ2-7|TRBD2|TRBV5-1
CASTLIAGGPYEQYF
TGCGCCAGCACCCTCATAGCGGGAGGGCCCTACGAGCAGTACTTC
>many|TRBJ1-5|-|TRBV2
CASRQKTYRGSRGNQPQHF
TGTGCCAGCAGACAAAAAACTTATCGGGGGTCTAGGGGCAATCAGCCCCAGCATTTT
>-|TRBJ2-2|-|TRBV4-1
CASSRTGNQDFTGELFF
TGCGCCAGCAGCCGGACCGGGAACCAAGATTTCACCGGGGAGCTGTTTTTT
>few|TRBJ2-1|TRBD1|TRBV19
CASSTPQGAYNEQFF
TGTGCCAGTAGTACACCACAGGGGGCCTACAATGAGCAGTTCTTC
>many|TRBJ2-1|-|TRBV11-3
CASSLGLVSSYNEQFF
TGTGCCAGCAGCTTAGGACTAGTCAGCTCCTACAATGAGCAGTTCTTC
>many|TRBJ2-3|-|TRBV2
CASSELAEIGDTQYF
TGTGCCAGCAGTGAGCTAGCTGAAATAGGGGATACGCAGTATTTT
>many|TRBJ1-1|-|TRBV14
CASSLSDGIVEAFF
TGTGCCAGCAGCCTATCCGACGGGATTGTAGAAGCTTTCTTT
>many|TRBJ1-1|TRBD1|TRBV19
CASSTDRGLNTEAFF
TGTGCCAGTAGTACAGACAGGGGCTTGAACACTGAAGCTTTCTTT
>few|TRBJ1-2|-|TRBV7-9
CASSQTRNNYGYTF
TGTGCCAGCAGCCAAACCAGGAATAACTATGGCTACACCTTC
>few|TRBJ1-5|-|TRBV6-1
CASKRIENQPQHF
TGTGCCAGCAAAAGGATAGAGAATCAGCCCCAGCATTTT
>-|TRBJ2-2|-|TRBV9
CASSVGGGLGELFF
TGTGCCAGCAGCGTCGGGGGAGGCCTCGGGGAGCTGTTTTTT
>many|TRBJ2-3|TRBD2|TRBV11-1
CASSLAAVASGLQYF
TGTGCCAGCAGCTTAGCCGCGGTGGCTAGCGGCTTGCAGTATTTT
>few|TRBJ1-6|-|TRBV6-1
CASSPKTGPYNSPLHF
TGTGCCAGCAGCCCCAAGACAGGACCTTATAATTCACCCCTCCACTTT
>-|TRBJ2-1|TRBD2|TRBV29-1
CSVLPGGNWYNEQFF
TGCAGCGTACTTCCGGGGGGGAACTGGTACAATGAGCAGTTCTTC
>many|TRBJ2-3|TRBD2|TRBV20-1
CSAQTSGSPNSTDTQYF
TGCAGTGCTCAGACTAGCGGGAGCCCCAATAGCACAGATACGCAGTATTTT
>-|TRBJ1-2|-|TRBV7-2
CASSLGREVNYGYTF
TGTGCCAGCAGCTTAGGCAGGGAGGTAAACTATGGCTACACCTTC
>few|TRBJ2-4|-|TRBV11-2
CASSLAPGRLAKNIQYF
TGTGCCAGCAGCTTAGCGCCGGGACGGTTAGCCAAAAACATTCAGTACTTC
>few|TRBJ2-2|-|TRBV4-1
CASRTGTNTGELFF
TGCGCCAGCAGGACAGGAACGAACACCGGGGAGCTGTTTTTT